Listed here are 6 T cell receptor beta chains from one sample, sequenced in a study of T cell clonality in common variable immunodeficiency. The repertoire was sequenced with immunoSEQ multiplex PCR; TCRdb's copy has only in-frame clones and lacks some. The table lists approximately 57,000 clones, with no singletons. The sequencing sample was made of peripheral blood mononuclear cells. These receptors were taken from a person aged 18-70 years in good health.

This clone was found many times. The CDR3 extends 3 residues past the end of the read, so its final part is completed from the germline J gene. The J gene is TRBJ2-1, the V gene TRBV12-3 or TRBV12-4; the match to TRBD2 covers 8 bases. The V and J ends lost 8 bases and 0 bases, in that order; junction bases with no gene match: 3. This CDR3 spans 14 amino acids. The chain's CDR3 is CASLSGSSYNEQFF. The sequenced CDR3 bases are TGTGCCAGCCTAAGCGGGAGCTCCTACAATGAG.

This clone showed up many times. The CDR3 goes on 3 residues after the read ends, and that part is filled in from the germline J gene. The chain recombines TRBV6-2 or TRBV6-3 with TRBJ1-2; TRBD1 agrees at 7 bases. The CDR3 spans 15 residues. J gave up 4 bases and V 5 bases, and 10 bases lay outside the gene matches. Germline CDR1 MNHEY, CDR2 SVGEGT. The CDR3 DNA, read in part, is TGTGCCAGCAGTCCTGACAGGGCTAAATCCTATGGC. It encodes CASSPDRAKSYG. The CDR3 reads in full as CASSPDRAKSYGYTF.

This clone came up many times. The DNA read from the CDR3 is TGTGCCAGTAGTATCTGGGACAGGGGGTCGGGCAATGAAAAA. Its translation: CASSIWDRGSGNEK. The whole CDR3 sequence reads CASSIWDRGSGNEKLFF. V usage is TRBV19 and J usage is TRBJ1-4, with 11 nucleotides matching TRBD1. The read ends 3 residues before the CDR3 terminus; that terminus is restored from the germline J gene. The CDR3 runs to 17 residues. Germline CDR1 and CDR2: LNHDA and SQIVND (reference sequence). The V segment lost 3 bases and the J segment 5 bases; nucleotides outside the gene matches: 8.

This clone was picked up many times. The read stops 3 residues short of the end of the CDR3; the missing end is completed from the germline J gene. The chain recombines TRBV4-2 with TRBJ1-2; 7 bases are shared with TRBD1. From germline, CDR1 is LGHNA and CDR2 YNFKEQ. The CDR3 covers 15 residues. V was clipped by 1 base and J by 4 bases; unmatched bases: 6. The CDR3 sequence is CASSQVGGGGYGYTF. The CDR3 DNA, read in part, is TGTGCCAGCAGCCAAGTTGGAGGGGGCGGCTATGGC.

This clone was found many times. The read ends 3 residues early relative to the CDR3; the germline J gene fills the gap. This rearrangement joins TRBV10-3 to TRBJ1-5, with TRBD1 as a possible D gene (5 bases). CDR1 and CDR2 from the germline V gene are ENHRY and SYGVKD. The CDR3 extends over 14 amino acids. Trimming cost V 4 bases and J 1 base, with 8 bases left between them. CDR3 loop: CAISGQGSNQPQHF. The CDR3 DNA, read in part, is TGTGCCATCAGTGGGCAGGGAAGCAATCAGCCC.

In its sample, this clone was seen many times. The read ends 3 residues before the CDR3 terminus; that terminus is restored from the germline J gene. This rearrangement joins TRBV19 to TRBJ1-1; no definite D call. Trimming cost V 3 bases and J 4 bases, with 9 bases left between them. CDR1 LNHDA and CDR2 SQIVND come from the germline V gene (reference sequence). The CDR3 runs to 13 residues. The chain's CDR3 is CASSIGSGTEAFF. CDR3 DNA (partial): TGTGCCAGTAGTATCGGGTCGGGCACTGAA. Combining the CDR3 with reference TRBV19 and TRBJ1-1 gives the whole variable domain DGGITQSPKYLFRKEGQNVTLSCEQNLNHDAMYWYRQDPGQGLRLIYYSQIVNDFQKGDIAEGYSVSREKKESFPLTVTSAQKNPTAFYLCASSIGSGTEAFFGQGTRLTVV.